The 17 T cell receptor beta chains listed next were all sequenced from one sample in a study of blood T cell repertoires in COVID-19. Measured with immunoSEQ multiplex PCR; TCRdb has only the in-frame clones, and not every one. The table includes around 500,000 clones, around nine tenths detected once. Sample: PBMCs or T cells enriched from blood (not recorded which). These receptor sequences come from a woman aged 60-75 years who had recovered from COVID-19.

The gene calls are TRBV2 and TRBJ2-5; TRBD2 matches at 9 bases. Germline lookup yields CDR1 SNHLY and CDR2 FYNNEI. The CDR3 runs 15 residues. The J segment lost 2 bases and the V segment lost 2 bases, leaving 3 bases of the junction unmatched. The CDR3 nucleotides are TGTGCCAGCAGTGAACTAGCGGGGATTCAAGAGACCCAGTACTTC. The encoded protein is CASSELAGIQETQYF.

A single count supports this clone. The V gene is TRBV2, the J gene TRBJ2-5; 9 nucleotides match TRBD1. V shed 5 bases and J 7 bases; nucleotides not matched to a gene: 11. Per the germline V gene, CDR1 is SNHLY and CDR2 is FYNNEI. The CDR3 runs 15 residues. CDR3 DNA sequence: TGTGCCAGCAGTCCGGACAGGGGAGCTCTGCGGACCCAGTACTTC. Its protein product is CASSPDRGALRTQYF.

The table lists this clone with a few counts. The chain recombines TRBV4-1 with TRBJ1-4, with D possibly being TRBD1 (5 bases). This CDR3 region has 15 residues. The V end was cut by 4 bases, the J end by 0 bases, with 9 bases between. Germline assignment: CDR1 MGHRA and CDR2 YSYEKL. The CDR3 DNA follows: TGCGCCAGCAGCCTAACAGGTGCAACTAATGAAAAACTGTTTTTT. Protein product: CASSLTGATNEKLFF.

This clone was found once. The rearrangement joins TRBV29-1 to TRBJ1-1, with D possibly matching TRBD1 (6 bases). Germline CDR1 reads SQVTM; CDR2 reads ANQGSEA. V was pared by 7 bases and J by 2 bases, with 20 bases between. This CDR3 contains 15 residues. CDR3 DNA sequence: TGCAGCGCTAAGGGGACACAATCGCAAAACACTGAAGCTTTCTTT. This codes for CSAKGTQSQNTEAFF.

CDR3 sequence: CASGDAYEQYF. The DNA of the CDR3 is TGTGCCAGCGGGGACGCCTACGAGCAGTACTTC. V usage is TRBV10-3 and J usage is TRBJ2-7; TRBD2 might be the D (6 bases). There are 11 residues in the CDR3. V was clipped by 10 bases and J by 2 bases, with 9 bases between them. Germline V lookup: CDR1 ENHRY, CDR2 SYGVKD.

The rearrangement joins TRBV6-5 to TRBJ1-1, with TRBD1 matching 7 bases. The CDR3 loop spans 15 amino acids. Germline trimming cut 0 bases from V and 7 bases from J; bases unmatched to any gene: 8. Germline assignment: CDR1 MNHEY and CDR2 SVGAGI. CDR3 region: CASSYSPTGVGEAFF. The CDR3 coding sequence is TGTGCCAGCAGTTACTCGCCTACAGGGGTAGGTGAAGCTTTCTTT.

The gene calls are TRBV3-1 (or the pseudogene TRBV3-2) and TRBJ2-3; 7 nucleotides match TRBD2. This CDR3 is 16 amino acids long. The germline gives CDR1 LGHDT, CDR2 YNNKEL (reference sequence). V was pared by 3 bases and J by 1 base, with 7 bases of the junction left unmatched. CDR3 coding DNA: TGTGCCAGCAGCCAGGCAGGGAGGGCTGGCACAGATACGCAGTATTTT. The encoded protein is CASSQAGRAGTDTQYF.

This clone was recorded once. The chain has TRBV10-1 and TRBJ2-2; possible D gene TRBD1, 6 bases. The CDR3 sequence is 17 residues long. Germline-derived CDR1 and CDR2 are WNHNN and SYGVQD (reference sequence). Trimming cost V 7 bases and J 7 bases, with 25 bases left between them. The CDR3 DNA reads TGCGCCAGCAAGGACAGCGTACCCCACCTCGAAGACGGGGAGCTGTTTTTT. Protein: CASKDSVPHLEDGELFF.

The chain recombines TRBV5-1 with TRBJ1-2; 7 nucleotides line up with TRBD1. This CDR3 region has 16 residues. Germline V lookup: CDR1 SGHRS, CDR2 YFSETQ. V was pared by 2 bases and J by 0 bases, with 7 bases of the junction left unmatched. In nucleotides, the CDR3 is TGCGCCAGCAGCTTTACGGTAGGGGGCCCTAACTATGGCTACACCTTC. Translation gives CASSFTVGGPNYGYTF.

The V gene is TRBV27, the J gene TRBJ2-2; tentatively, D is TRBD2 (6 bases). Looked up from germline, CDR1 is MNHEY and CDR2 is SMNVEV (reference sequence). The CDR3 has 15 residues. The V end lost 5 bases, the J end lost 0 bases, and 10 bases lay between the germline ends. The CDR3 protein is CASSPWGANTGELFF. The CDR3 DNA sequence: TGTGCCAGCAGTCCGTGGGGGGCGAACACCGGGGAGCTGTTTTTT.

The CDR3 nucleotides read TGTGCCACCAGTGATTTCCAGGGTTTGGGCGGGCAGTTCTTC. It yields the protein CATSDFQGLGGQFF. The rearrangement links TRBV24-1 to TRBJ2-1; D is perhaps TRBD1 (5 bases). This CDR3 contains 14 residues. The V gene's germline CDR1 is KGHDR and CDR2 SFDVKD. Trimming shortened V by 1 base and J by 12 bases, and 15 bases separated the two germline ends.

The chain carries TRBV6-5 and TRBJ2-7; 7 positions match TRBD2. After removal of 5 bases from V and 4 bases from J, the junction contained 5 bases not matched to a gene. The CDR3 has 13 amino acids. CDR1 MNHEY and CDR2 SVGAGI come from the germline V gene. The CDR3 loop reads CASSPGLEYEQYV. CDR3 DNA sequence: TGTGCCAGCAGTCCCGGACTAGAATACGAGCAGTACGTC.

The chain carries TRBV7-9 and TRBJ1-1; possibly TRBD1 for D (5 bases). Germline CDR1 SEHNR, CDR2 FQNEAQ (reference sequence). The CDR3 runs to 12 residues. Trimming removed 3 bases from V and 7 bases from J, with 9 bases in between. CDR3 sequence reads: CASSLGGVEAFF. The CDR3 coding sequence is TGTGCCAGCAGCTTGGGGGGTGTTGAAGCTTTCTTT. The complete variable domain, with remaining parts taken from reference TRBV7-9 and TRBJ1-1, reads DTGVSQNPRHKITKRGQNVTFRCDPISEHNRLYWYRQTLGQGPEFLTYFQNEAQLEKSRLLSDRFSAERPKGSFSTLEIQRTEQGDSAMYLCASSLGGVEAFFGQGTRLTVV.

This sequence joins TRBV19 and TRBJ2-3; 9 nucleotides line up with TRBD1. Germline assignment: CDR1 LNHDA and CDR2 SQIVND (reference sequence). CDR3 length equals 13 residues. J lost 2 bases, V lost 8 bases, and 2 bases had no gene match. This CDR3 is CASRDRVTDTQYF. The CDR3 bases are TGTGCCAGTCGGGACAGGGTCACAGATACGCAGTATTTT.

The chain joins TRBV24-1 to TRBJ1-5; 11 positions agree with TRBD1. With 0 bases clipped from V and 4 bases from J, the junction kept 4 bases outside the gene matches. Germline CDR1 and CDR2: KGHDR and SFDVKD. The CDR3 has 17 residues. The CDR3, as DNA: TGTGCCACCAGTGATTTGGAGGACAGGGGGCGAAATCAGCCCCAGCATTTT. Translating gives CATSDLEDRGRNQPQHF.

This chain uses TRBV29-1 with TRBJ1-1, with a tentative D call TRBD1 (6 bases). Germline CDR1 SQVTM, CDR2 ANQGSEA. CDR3 length equals 15 residues. The V end was cut by 6 bases, the J end by 3 bases, with 20 bases between. The CDR3 DNA sequence: TGCAGCGTCCCATCAAGGGGGACACTTTACACTGAAGCTTTCTTT. It specifies CSVPSRGTLYTEAFF.

The chain employs TRBV5-1 and TRBJ1-2; possibly TRBD1 for D (6 bases). The CDR3 covers 15 residues. Germline V gene sequence: CDR1 SGHRS, CDR2 YFSETQ. Trimming pared 0 bases from V and 4 bases from J, leaving 13 bases between. The CDR3 region is CASSLALGGPYGYTF. The CDR3 nucleotides are TGCGCCAGCAGCTTGGCCCTCGGGGGGCCCTATGGCTACACCTTC.